These T cell receptor beta chains were read from a single sample in a study of control samples from healthy donors and cancer patients. Here immunoSEQ multiplex PCR was the method, and the copy in TCRdb shows in-frame clones only, minus some. The table has roughly 150,000 clones, over 85% seen once. Sequencing was carried out using blood. The origin of the receptors is a man aged 50 to 59 in good health. Both conserved end residues are part of each CDR3. D genes are given only for firm matches. Clone size appears in some rows only: once, few, many, or a class for an expanded clone.

>14|-|TRBJ1-5|TRBV6-5|-
CASGSGRFNQPQHF
TGTGCCAGCGGGTCCGGACGGTTCAATCAGCCCCAGCATTTT
>16|-|TRBJ1-6|TRBV5-4|-
CASSFYTGAGISPLHF
TGTGCCAGCAGCTTCTATACCGGGGCAGGTATCTCACCCCTCCACTTT
>14|TRBD2|TRBJ2-1|TRBV28|-
CASSFSLAGVEQFF
TGTGCCAGCAGTTTCAGTTTAGCGGGAGTTGAGCAGTTCTTC
>14|-|TRBJ1-2|TRBV6-5|-
CASVRGPPDYGYTF
TGTGCCTCGGTCAGGGGCCCCCCGGACTATGGCTACACCTTC
>14|-|TRBJ1-1|TRBV30|-
CAWTIKTGRTEAFF
TGTGCCTGGACCATCAAGACAGGACGAACTGAAGCTTTCTTT
>14|TRBD2|TRBJ2-5|TRBV25-1|-
CASRGAGGPKTQYF
TGTGCCAGCAGAGGAGCGGGAGGGCCCAAGACCCAGTACTTC
>16|TRBD1|TRBJ2-7|TRBV5-1|-
CASSLQGQVPPYEQYF
TGCGCCAGCAGCTTGCAAGGACAGGTGCCTCCCTACGAGCAGTACTTC
>12|TRBD1|TRBJ1-2|TRBV13|-
CASARTGTGYTF
TGTGCCAGCGCCCGGACAGGGACTGGCTACACCTTC
>14|-|TRBJ1-1|TRBV10-2|-
CASRVDASGTEAFF
TGCGCCAGCAGGGTGGACGCATCTGGCACTGAAGCTTTCTTT
>18|-|TRBJ1-3|TRBV7-2|-
CASPKVVGPTGSGNTIYF
TGTGCCAGCCCCAAAGTGGTGGGGCCAACGGGCTCTGGAAACACCATATATTTT
>14|-|TRBJ2-7|TRBV5-1|-
CASSPPSQWNEQYF
TGCGCCAGCAGCCCACCATCTCAGTGGAACGAGCAGTACTTC
>13|-|TRBJ1-5|TRBV3-1/TRBV3-2|few
CASSQNRAQPQHF
TGTGCCAGCAGCCAAAACAGGGCTCAGCCCCAGCATTTT
>18|TRBD1|TRBJ2-3|TRBV4-1|-
CASSQDPLLDRGADTQYF
TGCGCCAGCAGCCAAGATCCCCTATTGGACAGGGGGGCAGATACGCAGTATTTT
>15|TRBD2|TRBJ2-3|TRBV14|-
CASSQGAGGLYTQYF
TGTGCCAGCAGCCAAGGAGCGGGAGGGTTGTATACGCAGTATTTT
>14|-|TRBJ2-7|TRBV30|-
CAWSVPGLFYEQYF
TGTGCCTGGAGTGTACCCGGACTTTTCTACGAGCAGTACTTC
>17|TRBD2|TRBJ2-1|TRBV7-9|-
CASSASPSGGTYNEQFF
TGTGCCAGCAGCGCCTCGCCTAGCGGAGGGACCTACAATGAGCAGTTCTTC
>13|TRBD1|TRBJ1-2|TRBV24-1|-
CATSVTGGGGYTF
TGTGCCACCAGTGTGACAGGGGGGGGCGGCTACACCTTC
>18|TRBD1|TRBJ1-2|TRBV7-9|once
CASSPLSAGTGGAYGYTF
TGTGCCAGCAGCCCTCTCTCGGCGGGGACAGGGGGCGCCTATGGCTACACCTTC
>14|-|TRBJ2-3|TRBV11-2|once
CASSVGQSTDTQYF
TGTGCCAGCAGCGTCGGACAAAGCACAGATACGCAGTATTTT
>13|-|TRBJ2-1|TRBV7-9|-
CASSQGAMREQFF
TGTGCCAGCAGCCAGGGCGCGATGAGGGAGCAGTTCTTC
>18|TRBD2|TRBJ2-7|TRBV27|few
CASSLQGFPSGYSYEQYF
TGTGCCAGCAGCTTACAGGGATTTCCTAGCGGGTACTCCTACGAGCAGTACTTC
>12|-|TRBJ2-7|TRBV6-6|once
CASSVTSYEQYF
TGTGCCAGCAGTGTGACTTCCTACGAGCAGTACTTC
>14|-|TRBJ1-1|TRBV27|-
CASREASMNTEAFF
TGTGCCAGCAGAGAGGCCTCGATGAACACTGAAGCTTTCTTT
>17|TRBD2|TRBJ2-1|TRBV7-9|-
CASSTGASGTFYNEQFF
TGTGCCAGCAGCACCGGGGCTAGCGGAACCTTCTACAATGAGCAGTTCTTC
>14|-|TRBJ2-2|TRBV10-3|-
CAIKGSADSGELFF
TGTGCCATCAAGGGGTCCGCGGACTCCGGGGAGCTGTTTTTT
>15|-|TRBJ1-6|TRBV7-3|-
CASSGSTGSSSPLHF
TGTGCCAGCAGTGGGAGTACAGGGTCAAGTTCACCCCTCCACTTT
>16|TRBD1|TRBJ2-2|TRBV15|-
CATREGAGPNTGELFF
TGTGCCACCAGAGAGGGGGCAGGGCCGAACACCGGGGAGCTGTTTTTT
>12|-|TRBJ1-1|TRBV29-1|-
CSSRGGNDEAFF
TGCAGCTCCCGGGGAGGGAATGATGAAGCTTTCTTT
>12|-|TRBJ2-2|TRBV12-3/TRBV12-4|-
CASRGYTGELFF
TGTGCCAGCAGGGGGTACACCGGGGAGCTGTTTTTT
>17|TRBD2|TRBJ2-2|TRBV4-2|-
CASSQATSGRSTGELFF
TGTGCCAGCAGCCAAGCAACTAGCGGGAGGTCCACCGGGGAGCTGTTTTTT
>13|-|TRBJ2-7|TRBV28|-
CASSSGRSYEQYF
TGTGCCAGCAGCTCGGGACGGTCCTACGAGCAGTACTTC
>11|-|TRBJ2-1|TRBV2|-
CASSPFNEQFF
TGTGCCAGCAGTCCGTTTAATGAGCAGTTCTTC
>18|TRBD2|TRBJ2-2|TRBV9|-
CASSVSFSGRARAGELFF
TGTGCCAGCAGCGTCTCCTTTAGCGGGAGGGCCCGGGCCGGGGAGCTGTTTTTT
>14|-|TRBJ2-7|TRBV11-2|-
CASSLEPGRNEQYF
TGTGCCAGCAGCTTAGAACCAGGGAGGAACGAGCAGTACTTC
>17|-|TRBJ1-6|TRBV14|-
CASSFGDTQAYNSPLHF
TGTGCCAGCAGCTTTGGGGACACCCAAGCTTATAATTCACCCCTCCACTTT
>16|-|TRBJ2-2|TRBV29-1|-
CSVGGTGPRAAGELFF
TGCAGCGTTGGGGGGACCGGTCCCCGTGCGGCCGGGGAGCTGTTTTTT
>15|TRBD1|TRBJ1-2|TRBV7-9|-
CASSFRDSFNYGYTF
TGTGCCAGCAGCTTCCGGGACAGTTTTAACTATGGCTACACCTTC
>15|-|TRBJ2-2|TRBV30|-
CAWSVLGSPTGELFF
TGTGCCTGGAGTGTATTGGGTTCTCCCACCGGGGAGCTGTTTTTT
>13|-|TRBJ2-3|TRBV2|once
CASSGQTADTQYF
TGTGCCAGCAGTGGTCAGACAGCAGATACGCAGTATTTT
>12|-|TRBJ2-2|TRBV18|-
CASSPQMGGLFF
TGTGCCAGCTCACCTCAGATGGGCGGGCTGTTTTTT
>14|-|TRBJ2-6|TRBV9|-
CASSFSSGANVLTF
TGTGCCAGCAGCTTTAGCTCTGGGGCCAACGTCCTGACTTTC
>19|TRBD2|TRBJ2-1|TRBV5-4|-
CASSPGGASGRDSYNEQFF
TGTGCCAGCAGCCCGGGGGGGGCTAGCGGGAGGGACTCCTACAATGAGCAGTTCTTC
>15|TRBD1|TRBJ1-6|TRBV2|few
CASSVTGGVDSPLHF
TGTGCCAGCAGTGTTACAGGGGGAGTAGATTCACCCCTCCACTTT
>16|-|TRBJ2-3|TRBV5-1|-
CASSLGQRVSTDTQYF
TGCGCCAGCAGCTTGGGCCAGCGGGTTAGCACAGATACGCAGTATTTT
>15|TRBD2|TRBJ2-1|TRBV18|-
CASSLVAGGGNEQFF
TGTGCCAGCTCCCTCGTAGCGGGAGGAGGCAATGAGCAGTTCTTC
>18|TRBD2|TRBJ2-7|TRBV4-1|once
CASSQVVPGLAASYEQYF
TGCGCCAGCAGCCAAGTCGTACCGGGACTAGCTGCCTCCTACGAGCAGTACTTC
>13|-|TRBJ2-7|TRBV27|-
CASSFHNSYEQYF
TGTGCCAGCAGTTTCCACAACTCCTACGAGCAGTACTTC